This TCR beta chain was obtained from a study of glioma-infiltrating T cells after dendritic cell vaccination. Germline loops: CDR1 SGHRS, CDR2 YFSETQ. CDR3 length: 16 residues. After removal of 3 bases from V and 1 base from J, the junction contained 9 bases not matched to a gene. The data were produced by immunoSEQ multiplex PCR, yet TCRdb's version contains in-frame clones alone and is incomplete. The sample shows 70,000 to 100,000 clones, under 85% of them seen only once. Time point: after dendritic cell vaccination, including at tumor progression/relapse. The genes are TRBV5-1 and TRBJ1-1; 7 nucleotides match TRBD1. This receptor was taken from a human donor with glioblastoma. The sample was blood, taken after dendritic cell vaccination. CDR3 bases: TGCGCCAGCAGCTCAAACCCCGGGACAGCGAACACTGAAGCTTTCTTT. It is translated as CASSSNPGTANTEAFF. The complete variable domain, with remaining parts taken from reference TRBV5-1 and TRBJ1-1, reads KAGVTQTPRYLIKTRGQQVTLSCSPISGHRSVSWYQQTPGQGLQFLFEYFSETQRNKGNFPGRFSGRQFSNSRSEMNVSTLELGDSALYLCASSSNPGTANTEAFFGQGTRLTVV.